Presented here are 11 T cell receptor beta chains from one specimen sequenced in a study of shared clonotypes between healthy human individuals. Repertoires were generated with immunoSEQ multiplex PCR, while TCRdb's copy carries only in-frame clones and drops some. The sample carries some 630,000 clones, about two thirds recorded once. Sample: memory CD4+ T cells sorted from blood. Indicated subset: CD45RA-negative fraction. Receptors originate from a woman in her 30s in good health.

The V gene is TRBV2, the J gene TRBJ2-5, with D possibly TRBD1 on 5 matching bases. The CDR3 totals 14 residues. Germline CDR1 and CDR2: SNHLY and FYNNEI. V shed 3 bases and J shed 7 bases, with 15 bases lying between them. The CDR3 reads CASSDDVQGGTQYF. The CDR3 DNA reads TGTGCCAGCAGTGACGACGTCCAGGGTGGGACCCAGTACTTC.

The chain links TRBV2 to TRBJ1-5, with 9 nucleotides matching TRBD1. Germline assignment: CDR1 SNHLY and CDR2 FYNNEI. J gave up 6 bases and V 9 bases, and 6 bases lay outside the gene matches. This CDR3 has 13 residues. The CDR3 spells CASGTGSVQPQHF. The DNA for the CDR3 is TGTGCCAGTGGGACAGGGTCAGTTCAGCCCCAGCATTTT.

The CDR3 loop reads CASSLQGAGTGELFF. DNA of the CDR3: TGTGCCAGCAGTTTACAGGGGGCGGGCACCGGGGAGCTGTTTTTT. The rearrangement links TRBV6-5 to TRBJ2-2, with 9 bases identical to TRBD1. Germline CDR1 and CDR2: MNHEY and SVGAGI. The V and J ends lost 4 bases and 4 bases, in that order; junction bases with no gene match: 4. The length of the CDR3 is 15 residues.

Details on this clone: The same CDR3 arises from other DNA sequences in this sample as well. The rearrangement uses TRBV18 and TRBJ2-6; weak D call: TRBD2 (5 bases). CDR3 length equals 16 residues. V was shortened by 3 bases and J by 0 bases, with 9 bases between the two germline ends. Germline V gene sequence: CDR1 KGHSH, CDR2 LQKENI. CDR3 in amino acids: CASSPLRASGANVLTF. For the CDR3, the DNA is TGTGCCAGCTCACCGTTGCGGGCCTCTGGGGCCAACGTCCTGACTTTC.

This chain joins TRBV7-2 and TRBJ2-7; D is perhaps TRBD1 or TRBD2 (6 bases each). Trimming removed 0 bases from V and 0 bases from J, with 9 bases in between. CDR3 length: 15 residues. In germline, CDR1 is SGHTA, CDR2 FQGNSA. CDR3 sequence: CASSLAGGYSYEQYF. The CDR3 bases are TGTGCCAGCAGCTTAGCAGGGGGGTACTCCTACGAGCAGTACTTC. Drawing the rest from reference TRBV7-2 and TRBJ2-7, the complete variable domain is GAGVSQSPSNKVTEKGKDVELRCDPISGHTALYWYRQSLGQGLEFLIYFQGNSAPDKSGLPSDRFSAERTGGSVSTLTIQRTQQEDSAVYLCASSLAGGYSYEQYFGPGTRLTVT.

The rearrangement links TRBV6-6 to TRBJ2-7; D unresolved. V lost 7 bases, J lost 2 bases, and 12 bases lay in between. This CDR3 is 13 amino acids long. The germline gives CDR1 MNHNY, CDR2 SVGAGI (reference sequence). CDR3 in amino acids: CASNPARAYEQYF. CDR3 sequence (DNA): TGTGCCAGCAACCCCGCCCGCGCCTACGAGCAGTACTTC.

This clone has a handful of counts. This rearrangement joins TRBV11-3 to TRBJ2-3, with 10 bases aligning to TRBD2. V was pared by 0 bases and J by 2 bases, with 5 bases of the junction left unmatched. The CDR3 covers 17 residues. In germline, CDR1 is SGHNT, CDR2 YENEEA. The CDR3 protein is CASSLDGLAGATDTQYF. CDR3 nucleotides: TGTGCCAGCAGCTTAGATGGGCTAGCGGGAGCCACAGATACGCAGTATTTT. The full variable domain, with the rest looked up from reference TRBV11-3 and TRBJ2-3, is EAGVVQSPRYKIIEKKQPVAFWCNPISGHNTLYWYLQNLGQGPELLIRYENEEAVDDSQLPKDRFSAERLKGVDSTLKIQPAELGDSAVYLCASSLDGLAGATDTQYFGPGTRLTVL.

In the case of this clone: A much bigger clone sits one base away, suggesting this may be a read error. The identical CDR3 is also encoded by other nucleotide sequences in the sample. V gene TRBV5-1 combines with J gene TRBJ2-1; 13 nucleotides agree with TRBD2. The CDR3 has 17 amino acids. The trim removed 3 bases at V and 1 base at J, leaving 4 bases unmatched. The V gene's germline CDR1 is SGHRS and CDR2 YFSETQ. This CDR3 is CASSWTSGSPSYNEQFF. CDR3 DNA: TGCGCCAGCAGCTGGACTAGCGGGAGTCCTTCCTACAATGAGCAGTTCTTC.

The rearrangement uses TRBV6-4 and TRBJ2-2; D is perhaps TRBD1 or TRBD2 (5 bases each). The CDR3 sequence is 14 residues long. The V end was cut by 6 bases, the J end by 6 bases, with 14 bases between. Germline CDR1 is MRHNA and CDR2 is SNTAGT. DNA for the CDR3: TGTGCCAGCAGGCCGGGACCAGAGTCCGGGGAGCTGTTTTTT. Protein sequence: CASRPGPESGELFF.

The CDR3 bases are TGTGCCAGCAGAAAACAGGGGCGGATAGAAAAACTGTTTTTT. Its translation: CASRKQGRIEKLFF. This chain links TRBV2 with TRBJ1-4; TRBD1 matches 7 bases. CDR3 size: 14 residues. J was trimmed by 8 bases and V by 6 bases; bases with no gene match: 9. Germline CDR1 reads SNHLY; CDR2 reads FYNNEI.

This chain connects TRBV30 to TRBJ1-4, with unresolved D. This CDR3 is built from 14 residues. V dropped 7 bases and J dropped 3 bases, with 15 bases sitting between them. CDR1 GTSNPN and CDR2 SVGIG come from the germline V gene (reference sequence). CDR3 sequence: CALETIAPNEKLFF. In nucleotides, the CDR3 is TGTGCCTTGGAAACGATAGCCCCTAATGAAAAACTGTTTTTT.